Following are 2 T cell receptor beta chains from one sample sequenced in a study of blood T cell repertoires in COVID-19. TCRdb's table, derived via immunoSEQ multiplex PCR, lists solely in-frame clones and lacks some. This repertoire shows some 220,000 clones, 85% found once; its top ten account for more than 6%. The specimen was peripheral blood. The receptors come from a woman aged 60-75 years with active or convalescent COVID-19.

This clone was seen more than once but under ten times. This chain links TRBV5-1 with TRBJ1-5; D is possibly TRBD1 (5 bases). CDR1 is SGHRS and CDR2 is YFSETQ in the germline V gene. The ends were cut back, 0 bases at V and 6 bases at J, with 13 bases in the middle. There are 15 residues in the CDR3. The CDR3 region has the DNA TGCGCCAGCAGCTTGGAGGCAGGGCGAAGTCAGCCCCAGCATTTT. It yields the protein CASSLEAGRSQPQHF.

In DNA form, the CDR3 reads TGCAGCGTTGCCCCGGGATCCTACAATGAGCAGTTCTTC. Protein sequence: CSVAPGSYNEQFF. The V and J genes are TRBV29-1 and TRBJ2-1; the D gene is possibly TRBD2 (5 bases). The CDR3 runs 13 residues. The germline CDR1 and CDR2 sequences are SQVTM and ANQGSEA. Trimming cost V 4 bases and J 1 base, with 8 bases left between them.